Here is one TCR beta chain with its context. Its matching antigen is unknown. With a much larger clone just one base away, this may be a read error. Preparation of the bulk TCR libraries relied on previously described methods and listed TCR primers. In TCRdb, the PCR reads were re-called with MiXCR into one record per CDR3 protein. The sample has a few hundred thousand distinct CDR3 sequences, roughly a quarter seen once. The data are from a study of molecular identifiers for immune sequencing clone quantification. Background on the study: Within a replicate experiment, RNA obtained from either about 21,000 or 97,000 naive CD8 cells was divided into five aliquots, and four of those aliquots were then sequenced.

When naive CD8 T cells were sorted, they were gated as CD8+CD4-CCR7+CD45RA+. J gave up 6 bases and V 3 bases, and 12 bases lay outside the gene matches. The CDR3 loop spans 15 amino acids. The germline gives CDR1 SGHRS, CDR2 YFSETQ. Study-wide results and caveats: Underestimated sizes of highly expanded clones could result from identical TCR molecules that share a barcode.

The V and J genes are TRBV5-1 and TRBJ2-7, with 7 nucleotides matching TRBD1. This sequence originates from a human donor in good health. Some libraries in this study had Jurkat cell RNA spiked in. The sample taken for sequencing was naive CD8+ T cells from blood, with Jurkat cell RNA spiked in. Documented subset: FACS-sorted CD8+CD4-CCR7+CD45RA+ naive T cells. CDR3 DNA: TGCGCCAGCAGCTCGGTGACAGGGCCCGTTTCCGAGCAGTACTTC. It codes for CASSSVTGPVSEQYF.